This passage covers 7 T cell receptor beta chains from one sample sequenced in a study of T cells in localized non-small cell lung cancer. Produced via immunoSEQ multiplex PCR; TCRdb's table is partial and in-frame only. The table has about 30,000 clones, around 93% seen once. The sequencing here drew on PBMCs, taken before any cancer treatment. These receptors originate from a man aged 35-75 years with stage II lung adenocarcinoma.

The chain recombines TRBV6-1 with TRBJ1-1; no definite D call. Germline CDR1 reads MNHNS; CDR2 reads SASEGT. V was pared by 4 bases and J by 0 bases, with 6 bases between. The CDR3 length is 13 residues. CDR3 protein: CASSASLNTEAFF. The CDR3, as DNA: TGTGCCAGCAGTGCATCTCTGAACACTGAAGCTTTCTTT.

This sequence joins TRBV27 and TRBJ2-3; 11 nucleotides agree with TRBD2. CDR1 MNHEY and CDR2 SMNVEV come from the germline V gene (reference sequence). After removal of 0 bases from V and 0 bases from J, the junction contained 5 bases not matched to a gene. CDR3 length: 18 amino acids. The CDR3 protein is CASSLSTVAGGSTDTQYF. The CDR3 bases are TGTGCCAGCAGTTTATCGACGGTAGCGGGGGGGAGCACAGATACGCAGTATTTT.

The V gene is TRBV6-5, the J gene TRBJ2-1; 7 nucleotides line up with TRBD1. The V gene's germline CDR1 is MNHEY and CDR2 SVGAGI. This CDR3 region has 11 residues. J was trimmed by 10 bases and V by 6 bases; bases with no gene match: 3. The CDR3 DNA reads TGTGCCAGCAGCCAGGGACAGGAGCAGTTCTTC. Translating gives CASSQGQEQFF.

This clone was observed a single time. This chain connects TRBV6-6 to TRBJ2-7; 7 positions agree with TRBD2. CDR1 and CDR2 from the germline V gene are MNHNY and SVGAGI (reference sequence). Trimming at V came to 6 bases and at J to 4 bases, leaving 9 bases not matched to a gene. This CDR3 has 14 amino acids. The CDR3 reads CASSLGLVGYEQYF. The CDR3 DNA reads as TGTGCCAGCAGCTTAGGACTAGTAGGTTACGAGCAGTACTTC.

The J gene is TRBJ1-2, the V gene TRBV10-3; D might be TRBD1 (5 bases). The CDR3 is 11 residues long. Trimming pared 11 bases from V and 5 bases from J, leaving 12 bases between. The V gene's germline CDR1 is ENHRY and CDR2 SYGVKD. This CDR3 reads CAVPGPYGYTF. The CDR3 nucleotides read TGTGCCGTCCCAGGGCCATATGGCTACACCTTC.

The gene calls are TRBV18 and TRBJ2-7; D possibly corresponds to TRBD1 (7 bases). V gave up 2 bases and J gave up 4 bases, with 12 bases separating them. The CDR3 totals 14 residues. Germline lookup yields CDR1 KGHSH and CDR2 LQKENI. The CDR3 DNA is TGTGCCAGCTCACCATCGCCAGGGGGGTACGAGCAGTACTTC. Its protein is CASSPSPGGYEQYF.

The rearrangement links TRBV28 to TRBJ1-1; possibly TRBD1 for D (6 bases). The CDR3 contains 14 residues. Germline values: CDR1 MDHEN, CDR2 SYDVKM. Trimming shortened V by 4 bases and J by 2 bases, and 11 bases separated the two germline ends. CDR3: CASSSGGRNTEAFF. As DNA, the CDR3 is TGTGCCAGCAGTTCTGGGGGGCGTAACACTGAAGCTTTCTTT. The complete variable domain, with remaining parts taken from reference TRBV28 and TRBJ1-1, reads DVKVTQSSRYLVKRTGEKVFLECVQDMDHENMFWYRQDPGLGLRLIYFSYDVKMKEKGDIPEGYSVSREKKERFSLILESASTNQTSMYLCASSSGGRNTEAFFGQGTRLTVV.